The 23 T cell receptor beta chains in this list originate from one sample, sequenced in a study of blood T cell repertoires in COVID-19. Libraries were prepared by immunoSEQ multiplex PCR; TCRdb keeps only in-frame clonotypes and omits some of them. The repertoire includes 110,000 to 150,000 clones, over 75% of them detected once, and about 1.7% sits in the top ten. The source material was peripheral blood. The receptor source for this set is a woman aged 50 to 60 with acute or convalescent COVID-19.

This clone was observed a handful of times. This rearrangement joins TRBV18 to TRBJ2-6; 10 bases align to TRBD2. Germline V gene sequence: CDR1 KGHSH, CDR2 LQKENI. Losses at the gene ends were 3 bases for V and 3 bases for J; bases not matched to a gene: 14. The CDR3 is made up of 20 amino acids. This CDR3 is CASSPSSVAGGLIGANVLTF. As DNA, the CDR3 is TGTGCCAGCTCACCCTCCTCGGTAGCGGGGGGACTTATTGGGGCCAACGTCCTGACTTTC.

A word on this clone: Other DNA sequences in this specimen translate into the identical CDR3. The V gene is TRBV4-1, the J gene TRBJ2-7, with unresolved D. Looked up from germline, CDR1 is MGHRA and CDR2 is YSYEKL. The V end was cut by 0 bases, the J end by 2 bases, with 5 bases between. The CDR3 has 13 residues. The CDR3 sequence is CASSQDSAYEQYF. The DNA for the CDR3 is TGCGCCAGCAGCCAAGACAGCGCCTACGAGCAGTACTTC.

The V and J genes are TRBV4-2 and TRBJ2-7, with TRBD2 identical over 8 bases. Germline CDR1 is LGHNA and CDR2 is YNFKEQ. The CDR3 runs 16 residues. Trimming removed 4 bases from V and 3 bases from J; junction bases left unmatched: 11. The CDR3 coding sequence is TGTGCCAGCAGCCCACAGCACGGGACTAGTTTCTACGAGCAGTACTTC. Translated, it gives CASSPQHGTSFYEQYF.

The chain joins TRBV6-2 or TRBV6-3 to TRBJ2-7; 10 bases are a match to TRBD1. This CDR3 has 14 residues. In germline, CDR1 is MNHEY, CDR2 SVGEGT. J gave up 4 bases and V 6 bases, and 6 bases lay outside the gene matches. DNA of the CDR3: TGTGCCAGCAGCCCGGGACAGGGGAGTTACGAGCAGTACTTC. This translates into CASSPGQGSYEQYF.

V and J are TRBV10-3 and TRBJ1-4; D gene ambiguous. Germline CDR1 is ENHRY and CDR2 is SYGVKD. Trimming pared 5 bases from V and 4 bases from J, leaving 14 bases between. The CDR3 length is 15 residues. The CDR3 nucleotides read TGTGCCATCAGTACGGCAGGCGCCCATAATGAAAAACTGTTTTTT. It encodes CAISTAGAHNEKLFF.

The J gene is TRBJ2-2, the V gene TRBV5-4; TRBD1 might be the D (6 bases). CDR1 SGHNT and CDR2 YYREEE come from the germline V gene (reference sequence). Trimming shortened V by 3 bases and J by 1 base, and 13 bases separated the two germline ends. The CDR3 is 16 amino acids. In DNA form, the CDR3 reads TGTGCCAGCAGCTGGACCCCGGGACAGAACACCGGGGAGCTGTTTTTT. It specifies CASSWTPGQNTGELFF.

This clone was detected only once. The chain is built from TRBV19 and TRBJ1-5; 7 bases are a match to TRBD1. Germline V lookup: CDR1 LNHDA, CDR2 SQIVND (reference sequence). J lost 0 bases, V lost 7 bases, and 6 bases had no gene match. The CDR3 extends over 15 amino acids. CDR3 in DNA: TGTGCCAGTACCTTGACAGGGATTAGCAATCAGCCCCAGCATTTT. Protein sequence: CASTLTGISNQPQHF. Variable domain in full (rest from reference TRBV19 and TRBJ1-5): DGGITQSPKYLFRKEGQNVTLSCEQNLNHDAMYWYRQDPGQGLRLIYYSQIVNDFQKGDIAEGYSVSREKKESFPLTVTSAQKNPTAFYLCASTLTGISNQPQHFGDGTRLSIL.

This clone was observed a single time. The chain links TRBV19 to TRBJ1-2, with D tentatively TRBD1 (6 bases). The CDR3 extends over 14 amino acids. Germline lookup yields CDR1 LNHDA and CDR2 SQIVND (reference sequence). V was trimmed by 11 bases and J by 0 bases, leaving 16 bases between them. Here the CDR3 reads CASSRDIPNYGYTF. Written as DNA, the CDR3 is TGTGCCTCCAGCCGGGACATACCTAACTATGGCTACACCTTC. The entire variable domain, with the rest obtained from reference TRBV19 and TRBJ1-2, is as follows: DGGITQSPKYLFRKEGQNVTLSCEQNLNHDAMYWYRQDPGQGLRLIYYSQIVNDFQKGDIAEGYSVSREKKESFPLTVTSAQKNPTAFYLCASSRDIPNYGYTFGSGTRLTVV.

The DNA of the CDR3 is TGTGCCAGCAGCCAAGGGAGGGGTGTAGGCTACACCTTC. Amino acids: CASSQGRGVGYTF. The chain couples TRBV3-1 (or the pseudogene TRBV3-2) to TRBJ1-2, with a possible D match to TRBD1 (5 bases). V shed 1 base and J shed 8 bases, with 11 bases lying between them. The CDR3 contains 13 residues. CDR1 and CDR2 from the germline V gene are LGHDT and YNNKEL (reference sequence).

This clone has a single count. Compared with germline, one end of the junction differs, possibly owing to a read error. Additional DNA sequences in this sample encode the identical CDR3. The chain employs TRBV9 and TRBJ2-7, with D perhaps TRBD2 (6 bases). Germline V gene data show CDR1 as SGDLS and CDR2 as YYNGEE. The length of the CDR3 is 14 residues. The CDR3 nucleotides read TGTGCCAGTAGCGGCCCGGTGGGGCAGTACGAGCAGTACTTC. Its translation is CASSGPVGQYEQYF.

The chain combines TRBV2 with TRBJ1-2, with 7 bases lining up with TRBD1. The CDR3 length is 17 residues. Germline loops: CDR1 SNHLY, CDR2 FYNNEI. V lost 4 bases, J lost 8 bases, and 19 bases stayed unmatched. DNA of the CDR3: TGTGCCAGCAGTGGGGGCCCAGACAGGGTACGTCGAAAAGGCTACACCTTC. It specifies CASSGGPDRVRRKGYTF.

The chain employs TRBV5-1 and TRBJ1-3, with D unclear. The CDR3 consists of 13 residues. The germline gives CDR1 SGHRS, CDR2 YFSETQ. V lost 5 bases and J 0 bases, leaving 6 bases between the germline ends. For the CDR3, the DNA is TGCGCCAGCAGGGCCCGCTCTGGAAACACCATATATTTT. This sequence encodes CASRARSGNTIYF.

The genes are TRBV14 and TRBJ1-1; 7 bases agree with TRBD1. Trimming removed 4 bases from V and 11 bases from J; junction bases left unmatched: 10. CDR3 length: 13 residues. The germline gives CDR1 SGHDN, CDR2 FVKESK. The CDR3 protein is CASSRDSGRKAFF. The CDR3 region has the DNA TGTGCCAGCAGCCGGGACAGCGGGCGAAAGGCTTTCTTT.

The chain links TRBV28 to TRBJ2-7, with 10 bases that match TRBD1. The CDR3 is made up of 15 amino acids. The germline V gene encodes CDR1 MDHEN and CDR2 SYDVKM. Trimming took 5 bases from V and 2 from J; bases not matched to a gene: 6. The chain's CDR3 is CASSVGTGEAYEQYF. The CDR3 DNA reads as TGTGCCAGCAGTGTCGGGACAGGGGAAGCCTACGAGCAGTACTTC.

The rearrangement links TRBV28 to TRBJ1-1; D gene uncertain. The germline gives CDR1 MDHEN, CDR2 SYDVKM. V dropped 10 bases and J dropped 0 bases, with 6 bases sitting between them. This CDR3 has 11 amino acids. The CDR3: CATSVNTEAFF. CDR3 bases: TGTGCCACTTCGGTGAACACTGAAGCTTTCTTT.

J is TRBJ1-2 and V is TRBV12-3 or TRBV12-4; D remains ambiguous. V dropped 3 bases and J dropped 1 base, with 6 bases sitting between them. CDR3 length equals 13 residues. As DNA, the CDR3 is TGTGCCAGCAGTTTTGCGGATAACTATGGCTACACCTTC. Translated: CASSFADNYGYTF.

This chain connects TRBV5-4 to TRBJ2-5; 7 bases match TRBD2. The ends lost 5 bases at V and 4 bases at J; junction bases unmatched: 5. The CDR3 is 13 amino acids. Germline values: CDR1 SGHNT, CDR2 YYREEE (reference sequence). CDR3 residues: CASRGLLGETQYF. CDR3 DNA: TGTGCCAGCAGGGGACTATTGGGAGAGACCCAGTACTTC. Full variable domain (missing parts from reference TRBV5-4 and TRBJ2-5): ETGVTQSPTHLIKTRGQQVTLRCSSQSGHNTVSWYQQALGQGPQFIFQYYREEENGRGNFPPRFSGLQFPNYSSELNVNALELDDSALYLCASRGLLGETQYFGPGTRLLVL.

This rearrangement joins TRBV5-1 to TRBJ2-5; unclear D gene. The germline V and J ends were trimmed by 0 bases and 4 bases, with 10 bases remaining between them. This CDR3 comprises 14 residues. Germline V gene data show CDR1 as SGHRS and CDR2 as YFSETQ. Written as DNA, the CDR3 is TGCGCCAGCAGCTTGGGCCAGTCCCGAGAGACCCAGTACTTC. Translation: CASSLGQSRETQYF.

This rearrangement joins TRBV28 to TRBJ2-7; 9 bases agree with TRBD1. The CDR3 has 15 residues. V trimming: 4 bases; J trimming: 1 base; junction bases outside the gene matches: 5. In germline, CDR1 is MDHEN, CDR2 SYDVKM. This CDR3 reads CASSYRGQMSYEQYF. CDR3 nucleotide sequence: TGTGCCAGCAGTTACAGGGGGCAAATGTCCTACGAGCAGTACTTC. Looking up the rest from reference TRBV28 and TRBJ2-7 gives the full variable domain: DVKVTQSSRYLVKRTGEKVFLECVQDMDHENMFWYRQDPGLGLRLIYFSYDVKMKEKGDIPEGYSVSREKKERFSLILESASTNQTSMYLCASSYRGQMSYEQYFGPGTRLTVT.

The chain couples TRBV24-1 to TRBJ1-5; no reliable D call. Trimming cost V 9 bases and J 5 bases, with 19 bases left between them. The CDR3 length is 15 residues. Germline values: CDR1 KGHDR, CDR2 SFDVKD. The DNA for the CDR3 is TGTGCCACCCAACTAGGTTCTCCCGGGGATCAGCCCCAGCATTTT. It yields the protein CATQLGSPGDQPQHF.

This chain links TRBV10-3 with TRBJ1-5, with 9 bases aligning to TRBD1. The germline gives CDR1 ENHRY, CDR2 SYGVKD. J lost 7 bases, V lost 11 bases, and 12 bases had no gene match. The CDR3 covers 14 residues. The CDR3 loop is CASQAGQGGQPQHF. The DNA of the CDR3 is TGTGCCTCCCAGGCGGGACAGGGCGGACAGCCCCAGCATTTT.

CDR3 in DNA: TGTGCCAGCAGCCCGCGGGACCCCAACGGTCCCGGGGAGCTGTTTTTT. Protein product: CASSPRDPNGPGELFF. The chain recombines TRBV7-6 with TRBJ2-2; possibly TRBD2 for D (6 bases). Germline V gene lookup returns CDR1 SGHVS and CDR2 FNYEAQ. Deletions cut 5 bases from V and 6 bases from J, with 19 bases between. The CDR3 is made up of 16 amino acids.

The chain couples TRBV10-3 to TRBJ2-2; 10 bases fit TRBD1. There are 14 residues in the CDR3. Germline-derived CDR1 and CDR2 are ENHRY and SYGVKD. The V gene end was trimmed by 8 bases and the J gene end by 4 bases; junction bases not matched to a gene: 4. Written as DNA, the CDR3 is TGTGCCATCCGTGGGACAGGGGTCACCGGGGAGCTGTTTTTT. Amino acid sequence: CAIRGTGVTGELFF.